This T cell receptor (beta chain) stems from a study of blood T cell repertoires in COVID-19. Per the germline V gene, CDR1 is KGHDR and CDR2 is SFDVKD. This CDR3 spans 14 amino acids. The junction had 7 bases not matched to a gene; V was cut back by 6 bases and J by 6 bases. Using immunoSEQ multiplex PCR, the repertoire was profiled, and TCRdb retains in-frame clones only, with some absent. Among under 300,000 clones, 86% were seen once, and the ten largest hold 2.5% to 3%. This sequence was found in a woman aged 25 to 39 with active or convalescent COVID-19. Sequenced input: peripheral blood. The J gene is TRBJ1-5, the V gene TRBV24-1; 7 bases agree with TRBD1. CDR3 sequence reads: CATSTTGQGQPQHF. The CDR3 DNA sequence: TGTGCCACCAGTACGACAGGGCAAGGTCAGCCCCAGCATTTT.